The T cell receptor (beta chain) under discussion was sequenced for a study of T cell repertoires in cytomegalovirus infection. On the study more broadly: Use of recently identified HLA-C-restricted and well-studied HLA-B-restricted CMV epitopes was part of the study. General observations from the study: The study found HLA-C-restricted CMV-specific TCR beta clonotypes dominating the ex vivo response.

TCRdb analysed the reads with MiXCR anew, one entry per CDR3 protein. The table lists fewer than 150,000 distinct CDR3 sequences, around 31% of them singletons, with more than 35% in the top ten. This clonotype was counted between two and nine times. The antigen remains unidentified. This clonotype was sampled from a human donor in good health (CMV status not recorded). Some clones in this sample may be carry-over from other donors' samples. The material sequenced was CD8+ T cells from cultured PBMCs, taken from culture after CMV antigen stimulation.

Here the CDR3 DNA reads TGTGCCAGCAGTGAATGGGCTTGGGGGCGGAACTATGGCTACACCTTC. Translated, it gives CASSEWAWGRNYGYTF. The rearrangement uses TRBV2 and TRBJ1-2; the D gene is possibly TRBD1 (6 bases). The germline CDR1 and CDR2 sequences are SNHLY and FYNNEI. V lost 2 bases to trimming and J lost 2 bases, with 15 bases between them. The CDR3 is made up of 16 amino acids.